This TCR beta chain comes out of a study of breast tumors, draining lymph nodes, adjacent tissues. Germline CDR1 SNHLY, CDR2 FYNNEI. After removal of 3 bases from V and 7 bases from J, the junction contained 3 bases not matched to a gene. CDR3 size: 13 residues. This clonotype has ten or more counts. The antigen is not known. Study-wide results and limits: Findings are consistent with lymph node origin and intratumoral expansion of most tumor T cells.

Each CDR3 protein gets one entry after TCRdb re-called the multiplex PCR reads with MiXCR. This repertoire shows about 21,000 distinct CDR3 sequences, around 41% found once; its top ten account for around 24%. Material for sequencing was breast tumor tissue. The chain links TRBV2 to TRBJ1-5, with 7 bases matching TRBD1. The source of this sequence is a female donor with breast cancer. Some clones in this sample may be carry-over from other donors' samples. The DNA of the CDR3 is TGTGCCAGCAGTGACCAGGGGGGCCAGCCCCAGCATTTT. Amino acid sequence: CASSDQGGQPQHF. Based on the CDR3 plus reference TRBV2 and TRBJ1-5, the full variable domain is EPEVTQTPSHQVTQMGQEVILRCVPISNHLYFYWYRQILGQKVEFLVSFYNNEISEKSEIFDDQFSVERPDGSNFTLKIRSTKLEDSAMYFCASSDQGGQPQHFGDGTRLSIL.